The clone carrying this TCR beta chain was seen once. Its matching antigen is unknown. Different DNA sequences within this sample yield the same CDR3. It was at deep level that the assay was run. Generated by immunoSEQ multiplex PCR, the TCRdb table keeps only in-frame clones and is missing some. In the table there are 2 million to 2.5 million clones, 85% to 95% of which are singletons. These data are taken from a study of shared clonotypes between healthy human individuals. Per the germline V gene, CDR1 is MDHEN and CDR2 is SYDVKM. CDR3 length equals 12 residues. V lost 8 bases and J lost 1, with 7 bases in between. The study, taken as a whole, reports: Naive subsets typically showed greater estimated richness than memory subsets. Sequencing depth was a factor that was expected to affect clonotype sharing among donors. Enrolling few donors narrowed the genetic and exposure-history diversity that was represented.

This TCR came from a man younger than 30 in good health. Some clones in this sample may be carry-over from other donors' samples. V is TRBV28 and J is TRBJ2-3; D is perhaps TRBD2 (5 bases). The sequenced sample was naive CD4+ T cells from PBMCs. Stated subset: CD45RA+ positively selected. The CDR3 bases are TGTGCCAGCGGGAGTGGCACAGATACGCAGTATTTT. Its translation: CASGSGTDTQYF.